The 28 T cell receptor beta chains below come from one sample, sequenced in a study of response to subunit inactivated influenza vaccine. TCRdb reprocessed the RT-PCR reads with MiXCR, giving one entry per CDR3 protein. The sample contains a few hundred thousand distinct CDR3 sequences, less than 15% of which appear only once. The sequenced sample was PBMCs from blood, obtained 11 to 12 days after vaccination. The receptors come from a man over 45 who received an inactivated influenza vaccine.

The rearrangement uses TRBV5-1 and TRBJ2-1; D ambiguous. The CDR3 contains 12 residues. CDR1 is SGHRS, CDR2 YFSETQ, per germline. Between the trimmed V and J ends, which lost 0 bases and 9 bases, there was a span of 7 bases. In nucleotides, the CDR3 is TGCGCCAGCAGCTTGGAGCGCACTGAGCAGTTCTTC. This codes for CASSLERTEQFF.

The sample holds a few counts of this clonotype. The V call is TRBV4-2, the J call TRBJ2-1; TRBD2 matches at 11 bases. The CDR3 runs to 17 residues. CDR1 is LGHNA, CDR2 YNFKEQ, per germline. Trimming cost V 0 bases and J 9 bases; bases outside gene matches: 10. CDR3 loop: CASSQDSSSGGAREQFF. CDR3 nucleotides: TGTGCCAGCAGCCAAGATAGTAGTAGCGGGGGGGCCCGTGAGCAGTTCTTC.

This clonotype came up a few times. The chain employs TRBV6-2 or TRBV6-3 and TRBJ2-1; tentative D call: TRBD1 (6 bases). Germline loops: CDR1 MNHEY, CDR2 SVGEGT. The V end lost 0 bases, the J end lost 5 bases, and 14 bases lay between the germline ends. CDR3 length: 16 residues. DNA for the CDR3: TGTGCCAGCAGTTACTCGAGTTCGGGACAAAACAATGAGCAGTTCTTC. Its protein product is CASSYSSSGQNNEQFF.

Details on this clonotype: One base away lies a much larger clone, so this may be a sequencing read error. The chain joins TRBV11-2 to TRBJ2-3; D possibly corresponds to TRBD2 (5 bases). This CDR3 is built from 15 residues. The germline gives CDR1 SGHAT, CDR2 FQNNGV. The CDR3 reads CASRRTGEFGDAQYF. The CDR3 region has the DNA TGTGCCAGCAGAAGAACTGGGGAGTTCGGAGATGCGCAGTATTTT.

In its sample, this clonotype was seen a few times. The chain has TRBV7-2 and TRBJ2-7, with D maybe TRBD2 (5 bases). Germline-derived CDR1 and CDR2 are SGHTA and FQGNSA. V gave up 4 bases and J gave up 4 bases, with 11 bases separating them. The CDR3 length is 13 residues. CDR3 in amino acids: CASSSSGNYEQYF. The CDR3, as DNA: TGTGCCAGCAGCTCAAGCGGAAATTACGAGCAGTACTTC.

This clonotype turned up a few times. The gene calls are TRBV29-1 and TRBJ2-5; TRBD2 agrees at 7 bases. The germline gives CDR1 SQVTM, CDR2 ANQGSEA. The CDR3 runs to 13 residues. With 3 bases clipped from V and 5 bases from J, the junction kept 6 bases outside the gene matches. CDR3 sequence reads: CSVEGGVLETQYF. The CDR3 DNA reads TGCAGCGTTGAGGGGGGGGTCCTGGAGACCCAGTACTTC.

This clonotype was seen a handful of times. The V and J genes are TRBV28 and TRBJ1-2; 7 bases match TRBD1. CDR1 MDHEN and CDR2 SYDVKM come from the germline V gene. CDR3 length equals 13 residues. Losses at the gene ends were 6 bases for V and 5 bases for J; bases not matched to a gene: 6. The CDR3 DNA reads TGTGCCAGCAGCAATGACAGGGCTTATGGCTACACCTTC. This encodes CASSNDRAYGYTF.

The V gene is TRBV12-3 or TRBV12-4, the J gene TRBJ2-5; D remains ambiguous. With 2 bases removed from V and 5 bases from J, the gap between germline ends came to 6 bases. This CDR3 contains 12 residues. The CDR3: CASSLNPETQYF. CDR3 DNA: TGTGCCAGCAGTTTAAATCCGGAGACCCAGTACTTC.

This chain uses TRBV7-6 with TRBJ1-5; D not certain. The CDR3 length is 16 residues. The germline V and J ends were trimmed by 0 bases and 3 bases, with 12 bases remaining between them. Germline loops: CDR1 SGHVS, CDR2 FNYEAQ. DNA of the CDR3: TGTGCCAGCAGCTTAGCCACAGAATTAAACAATCAGCCCCAGCATTTT. Amino acids: CASSLATELNNQPQHF.

This clonotype turned up a few times. The CDR3: CASGLVLGEQFF. For the CDR3, the DNA is TGTGCTAGTGGTTTGGTATTAGGTGAGCAGTTCTTC. The genes are TRBV12-5 and TRBJ2-1; no firm D call. The V end lost 0 bases, the J end lost 9 bases, and 6 bases lay between the germline ends. Germline V gene sequence: CDR1 LGHNT, CDR2 FRNRAP. The CDR3 covers 12 residues.

This chain links TRBV10-3 with TRBJ2-2, with TRBD1 matching over 9 bases. The germline CDR1 and CDR2 sequences are ENHRY and SYGVKD. The trim removed 4 bases at V and 5 bases at J, leaving 5 bases unmatched. This CDR3 comprises 15 residues. The CDR3 sequence is CAISGPGTGTGELFF. CDR3 coding DNA: TGTGCCATCAGTGGTCCCGGGACAGGGACCGGGGAGCTGTTTTTT.

As concerns this clonotype: Since the CDR3 does not end with the conserved phenylalanine or tryptophan, this likely comes from a read error. V is TRBV12-3 or TRBV12-4 and J is TRBJ2-5, with TRBD1 matching 12 bases. After removal of 5 bases from V and 6 bases from J, the junction contained 7 bases not matched to a gene. This CDR3 spans 15 amino acids. The DNA for the CDR3 is TGTGCCAGCAGTACCGGGACAGGGGGCAGGAAGACCCAGTACTGC. It is translated as CASSTGTGGRKTQYC.

The chain has TRBV29-1 and TRBJ2-3; 7 bases map to TRBD2. V lost 8 bases to trimming and J lost 7 bases; unmatched junction nucleotides: 12. Per germline, CDR1 SQVTM and CDR2 ANQGSEA. The CDR3 totals 13 residues. The chain's CDR3 is CSQIGGSGYTQYF. The CDR3, as DNA: TGCAGCCAAATTGGCGGGAGTGGGTATACGCAGTATTTT.

This clonotype has only a few counts. The chain has TRBV12-3 or TRBV12-4 and TRBJ2-2, with D possibly matching TRBD2 (5 bases). This CDR3 has 15 residues. V lost 7 bases, J lost 2 bases, and 14 bases lay in between. The CDR3 DNA follows: TGTGCCAGCATACCCGGACTTTTAAACACCGGGGAGCTGTTTTTT. Protein sequence: CASIPGLLNTGELFF.

This chain joins TRBV24-1 and TRBJ1-1, with 8 positions matching TRBD1. CDR3 size: 14 residues. Germline CDR1 and CDR2: KGHDR and SFDVKD. V lost 7 bases and J lost 4; bases outside the gene matches: 7. The CDR3 loop is CATRGQGASTEAFF. The CDR3 nucleotides read TGTGCCACCAGAGGACAGGGCGCTAGCACTGAAGCTTTCTTT.

The chain combines TRBV2 with TRBJ2-7; no definite D call. The CDR3 is 11 residues long. The germline gives CDR1 SNHLY, CDR2 FYNNEI. Trimming shortened V by 1 base and J by 5 bases, and 3 bases separated the two germline ends. The CDR3 coding sequence is TGTGCCAGCAGTGAAGTTGACGAGCAGTACTTC. Translated: CASSEVDEQYF.

In this sample, this clonotype turned up a few times. This chain joins TRBV12-3 or TRBV12-4 and TRBJ2-3; tentatively, D is TRBD1 (6 bases). This CDR3 comprises 12 residues. V lost 4 bases to trimming and J lost 9 bases, with 11 bases between them. CDR3 loop: CASSSLQGTQYF. The CDR3, as DNA: TGTGCCAGCAGTTCTCTACAGGGCACGCAGTATTTT.

This clonotype was detected only a few times. The V call is TRBV15, the J call TRBJ2-7, with TRBD1 identical over 7 bases. This CDR3 has 16 residues. J gave up 5 bases and V 0 bases, and 10 bases lay outside the gene matches. Germline lookup yields CDR1 LNHNV and CDR2 YYDKDF (reference sequence). For the CDR3, the DNA is TGTGCCACCAGCAGAGAACTCGGGACAGTGGTAAACGAGCAGTACTTC. Translation gives CATSRELGTVVNEQYF.

This clonotype was observed a handful of times. The rearrangement joins TRBV7-9 to TRBJ2-2; D may match TRBD1 or TRBD2 (6 bases each). Germline CDR1 is SEHNR and CDR2 is FQNEAQ (reference sequence). The V end was cut by 5 bases, the J end by 0 bases, with 13 bases between. CDR3 length: 16 residues. CDR3 coding DNA: TGTGCCAGCAGCACGGAGAGGGGGGCGAACACCGGGGAGCTGTTTTTT. It encodes CASSTERGANTGELFF. Variable domain in full (rest from reference TRBV7-9 and TRBJ2-2): DTGVSQNPRHKITKRGQNVTFRCDPISEHNRLYWYRQTLGQGPEFLTYFQNEAQLEKSRLLSDRFSAERPKGSFSTLEIQRTEQGDSAMYLCASSTERGANTGELFFGEGSRLTVL.

The chain has TRBV9 and TRBJ2-3, with 8 nucleotides matching TRBD2. CDR1 and CDR2 (germline): SGDLS, YYNGEE. V was clipped by 3 bases and J by 2 bases; unmatched bases: 11. There are 17 residues in the CDR3. The CDR3: CASSETIAGFATDTQYF. The CDR3 nucleotides are TGTGCCAGCAGCGAGACAATAGCGGGATTCGCCACAGATACGCAGTATTTT.

A note on this clonotype: A much more abundant neighbour one base away suggests this may be a read error. This chain uses TRBV12-3 or TRBV12-4 with TRBJ2-7; 9 bases map to TRBD1. This CDR3 has 15 amino acids. With V trimmed by 10 bases and J by 4 bases, 14 bases remained unmatched. The CDR3 DNA follows: TGTGCCATCAGCACGACGGGACAGGGCTCTTACGAGCAGTACTTC. The encoded protein is CAISTTGQGSYEQYF.

The chain has TRBV7-3 and TRBJ2-1; 9 bases align to TRBD2. CDR1 is SGHTA and CDR2 is FQGTGA in the germline V gene. The J segment lost 11 bases and the V segment lost 4 bases, leaving 3 bases of the junction unmatched. The CDR3 is made up of 12 amino acids. CDR3 sequence: CASSSSSGKQFF. CDR3 bases: TGTGCCAGCAGCTCTTCTAGCGGGAAGCAGTTCTTC.

The chain uses TRBV4-3 and TRBJ1-5; D gene ambiguous. Germline CDR1 and CDR2: LGHNA and YSLEER. CDR3 size: 13 residues. Trimming pared 2 bases from V and 6 bases from J, leaving 8 bases between. CDR3 protein: CASSQFTGQPQHF. The CDR3 nucleotides are TGCGCCAGCAGCCAATTTACTGGTCAGCCCCAGCATTTT.

This clonotype was seen many times. The V and J genes are TRBV29-1 and TRBJ2-1; TRBD2 matches at 9 bases. V trimming: 3 bases; J trimming: 8 bases; junction bases outside the gene matches: 11. This CDR3 has 15 amino acids. Germline CDR1 reads SQVTM; CDR2 reads ANQGSEA. For the CDR3, the DNA is TGCAGCGTTGACGGAGCGGGAGGCCTTAGGTATGAGCAGTTCTTC. Translated, it gives CSVDGAGGLRYEQFF.

This clonotype has more than one count but fewer than ten. This chain links TRBV4-2 with TRBJ1-4; D unclear. The CDR3 runs to 16 residues. The germline V gene encodes CDR1 LGHNA and CDR2 YNFKEQ. The V and J ends lost 0 bases and 0 bases respectively, with 8 bases between them. The DNA for the CDR3 is TGTGCCAGCAGCCAAGAACTCAGAGCAACTAATGAAAAACTGTTTTTT. As protein: CASSQELRATNEKLFF.

This clonotype was seen a few times. The chain links TRBV29-1 to TRBJ2-3; D remains ambiguous. Germline V gives CDR1 SQVTM, CDR2 ANQGSEA. The CDR3 runs to 11 residues. The germline V and J ends were trimmed by 5 bases and 4 bases, with 7 bases remaining between them. CDR3 residues: CSVMPADTQYF. Written as DNA, the CDR3 is TGCAGCGTTATGCCCGCAGATACGCAGTATTTT.

The chain links TRBV7-2 to TRBJ2-3, with TRBD2 identical over 8 bases. Germline V gene lookup returns CDR1 SGHTA and CDR2 FQGNSA. The CDR3 covers 14 residues. V was pared by 8 bases and J by 5 bases, with 9 bases of the junction left unmatched. The CDR3 DNA follows: TGTGCCAGCGGAGTCGGCGGGGGGAGAGATACGCAGTATTTT. As protein: CASGVGGGRDTQYF. Combining the CDR3 with reference TRBV7-2 and TRBJ2-3 gives the whole variable domain GAGVSQSPSNKVTEKGKDVELRCDPISGHTALYWYRQSLGQGLEFLIYFQGNSAPDKSGLPSDRFSAERTGGSVSTLTIQRTQQEDSAVYLCASGVGGGRDTQYFGPGTRLTVL.

This chain uses TRBV12-3 or TRBV12-4 with TRBJ2-1; TRBD2 matches at 13 bases. The CDR3 contains 15 residues. With 3 bases clipped from V and 8 bases from J, the junction kept 4 bases outside the gene matches. CDR3: CASSFGLAGADEQFF. The CDR3 nucleotides read TGTGCCAGCAGTTTCGGACTAGCGGGAGCGGATGAGCAGTTCTTC.